This T cell receptor beta chain was captured in a study of shared clonotypes between healthy human individuals. Concerning this clone itself: Its antigen is not identified.

Study-wide points: An anticipated effect of sequencing depth on clonotype sharing among donors was recognized.

V trimming: 4 bases; J trimming: 0 bases; junction bases outside the gene matches: 9. This CDR3 has 17 amino acids. CDR1 SGHNT and CDR2 YENEEA come from the germline V gene. The naive CD8 subset, CD45RO-negative cells positively selected for CCR7, excluded terminally differentiated effector memory CD45RA+ cells. The donors, all of them Caucasian adults, lived in Nashville, Tennessee. Assay used: immunoSEQ multiplex PCR; TCRdb lists only in-frame clones, some missing. The table has about 2 million clones, 85% to 95% seen once. Sequencing was carried out using naive CD8+ T cells sorted from blood. The rearrangement joins TRBV11-3 to TRBJ2-1; 7 bases fit TRBD1. The source is a man aged 18 to 30 in good health. This CDR3 is CASSSNRGWSSYNEQFF. As DNA, the CDR3 is TGTGCCAGCAGCTCGAACAGGGGATGGAGCTCCTACAATGAGCAGTTCTTC.